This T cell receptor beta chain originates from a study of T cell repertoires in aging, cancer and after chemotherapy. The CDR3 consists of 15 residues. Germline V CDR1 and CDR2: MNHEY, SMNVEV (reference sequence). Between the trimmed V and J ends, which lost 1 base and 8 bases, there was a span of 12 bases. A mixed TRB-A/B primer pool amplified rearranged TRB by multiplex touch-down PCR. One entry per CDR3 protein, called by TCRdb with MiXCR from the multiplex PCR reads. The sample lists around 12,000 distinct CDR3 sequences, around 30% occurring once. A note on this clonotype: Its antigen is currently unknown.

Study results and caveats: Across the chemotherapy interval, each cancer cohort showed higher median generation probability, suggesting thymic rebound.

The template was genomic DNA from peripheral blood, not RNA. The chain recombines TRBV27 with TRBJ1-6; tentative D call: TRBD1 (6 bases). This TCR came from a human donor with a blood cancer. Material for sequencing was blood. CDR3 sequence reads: CASSLWGQVDSPLHF. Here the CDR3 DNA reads TGTGCCAGCAGTTTATGGGGACAAGTAGATTCACCCCTCCACTTT.